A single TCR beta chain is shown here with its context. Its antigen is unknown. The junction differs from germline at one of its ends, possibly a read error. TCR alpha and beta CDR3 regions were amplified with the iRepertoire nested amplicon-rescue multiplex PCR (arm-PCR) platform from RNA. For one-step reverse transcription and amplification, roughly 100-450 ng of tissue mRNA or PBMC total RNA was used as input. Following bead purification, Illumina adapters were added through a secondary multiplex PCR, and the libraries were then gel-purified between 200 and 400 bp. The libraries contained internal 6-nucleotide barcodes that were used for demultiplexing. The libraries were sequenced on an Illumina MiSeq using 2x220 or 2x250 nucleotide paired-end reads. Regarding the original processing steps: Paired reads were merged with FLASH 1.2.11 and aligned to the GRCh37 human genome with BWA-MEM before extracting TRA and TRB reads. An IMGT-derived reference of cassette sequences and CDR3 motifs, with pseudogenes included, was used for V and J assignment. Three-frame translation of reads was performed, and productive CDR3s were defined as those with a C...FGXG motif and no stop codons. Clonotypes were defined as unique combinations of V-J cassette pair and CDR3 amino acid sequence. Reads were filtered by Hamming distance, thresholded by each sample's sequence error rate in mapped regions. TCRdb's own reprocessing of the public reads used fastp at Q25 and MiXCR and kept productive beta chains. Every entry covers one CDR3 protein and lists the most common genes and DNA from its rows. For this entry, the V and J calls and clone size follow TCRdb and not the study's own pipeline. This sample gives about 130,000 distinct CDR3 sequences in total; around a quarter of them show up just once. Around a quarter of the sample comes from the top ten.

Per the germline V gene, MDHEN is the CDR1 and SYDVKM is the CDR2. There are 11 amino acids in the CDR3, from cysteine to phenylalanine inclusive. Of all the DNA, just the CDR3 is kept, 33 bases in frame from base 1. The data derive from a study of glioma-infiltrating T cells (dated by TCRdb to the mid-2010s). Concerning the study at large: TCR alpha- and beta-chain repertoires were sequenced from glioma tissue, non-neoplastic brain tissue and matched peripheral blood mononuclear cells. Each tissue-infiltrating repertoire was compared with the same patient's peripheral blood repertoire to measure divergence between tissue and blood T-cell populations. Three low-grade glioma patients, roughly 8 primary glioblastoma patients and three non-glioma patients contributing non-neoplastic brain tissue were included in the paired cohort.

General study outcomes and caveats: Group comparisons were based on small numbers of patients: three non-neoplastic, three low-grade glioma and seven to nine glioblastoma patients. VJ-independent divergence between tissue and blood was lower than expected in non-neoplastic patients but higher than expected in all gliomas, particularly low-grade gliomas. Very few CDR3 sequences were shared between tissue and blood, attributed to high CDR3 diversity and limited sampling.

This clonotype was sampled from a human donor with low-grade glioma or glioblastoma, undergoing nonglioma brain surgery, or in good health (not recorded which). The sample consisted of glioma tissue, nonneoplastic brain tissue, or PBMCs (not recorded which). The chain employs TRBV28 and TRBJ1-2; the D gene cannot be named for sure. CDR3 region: CAGSFHYGYTF. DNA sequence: TGTGCCGGCAGTTTTCACTATGGCTACACCTTC.